This TCR beta chain was observed in a study of CD8+ T cells in alopecia areata. Study context: Each of the treated patients was given oral tofacitinib, 5 to 10 mg twice daily, for moderate-to-severe alopecia areata.

Notes on this clone: What it binds is unknown.

Once RNA had been extracted, it was reverse transcribed into cDNA to act as the sequencing template. The repertoire was sequenced with immunoSEQ multiplex PCR; TCRdb's copy has only in-frame clones and lacks some. The sample has 150,000 to 200,000 clones, approximately 60% seen once. Treatment here: oral pan-JAK inhibitor, 5-10 mg twice daily. V trimming: 5 bases; J trimming: 1 base; junction bases outside the gene matches: 5. This CDR3 contains 15 residues. Germline V lookup: CDR1 SGHTA, CDR2 FQGNSA. Points from the study as a whole: Significant decreases in scalp clonality and expanded CD8+ clones followed tofacitinib treatment. Clonality was higher in lesional than normal scalp, especially in alopecia totalis/universalis. The presence of one nonresponder keeps the tie between baseline CD8+ expansion and response uncertain.

The V call is TRBV7-2, the J call TRBJ1-5; 7 bases are shared with TRBD1. The sequence derives from a human donor with alopecia areata. The sequencing used CD4+ T cells sorted from blood, collected at week 24, from a patient treated with tofacitinib. The CDR3 loop reads CASSTGVGSNQPQHF. In nucleotides, the CDR3 is TGTGCCAGCAGCACAGGGGTCGGAAGCAATCAGCCCCAGCATTTT.